This note documents a single T cell receptor beta chain sequence. No antigen is known for it. TCRdb re-analysed the reads in MiXCR, keeping a single row per CDR3 protein. The sample records 490,000 or so distinct CDR3 sequences, around 11% being singletons. The data were obtained in a study of T cell repertoires in cytomegalovirus infection. Study-level information: Public TCR beta signature analysis indicated the presence of both CMV infection and matching HLA type.

Study conclusions and caveats: Summed frequency of public TCR beta families distinguished CMV carriers with the relevant HLA. CMV-specific HLA-C-restricted TCR beta clonotypes dominated the ex vivo response.

CDR3 length: 12 residues. CDR1 MDHEN and CDR2 SYDVKM come from the germline V gene. V was shortened by 1 base and J by 7 bases, with 4 bases between the two germline ends. Input material: PBMCs. The origin of this receptor is a human donor in good health (CMV status not recorded). Some clones in this sample may be carry-over from other donors' samples. V usage is TRBV28 and J usage is TRBJ2-2; D is uncertain. The CDR3 DNA is TGTGCCAGCAGTTTATCAGACGGGGAGCTGTTTTTT. Protein product: CASSLSDGELFF.